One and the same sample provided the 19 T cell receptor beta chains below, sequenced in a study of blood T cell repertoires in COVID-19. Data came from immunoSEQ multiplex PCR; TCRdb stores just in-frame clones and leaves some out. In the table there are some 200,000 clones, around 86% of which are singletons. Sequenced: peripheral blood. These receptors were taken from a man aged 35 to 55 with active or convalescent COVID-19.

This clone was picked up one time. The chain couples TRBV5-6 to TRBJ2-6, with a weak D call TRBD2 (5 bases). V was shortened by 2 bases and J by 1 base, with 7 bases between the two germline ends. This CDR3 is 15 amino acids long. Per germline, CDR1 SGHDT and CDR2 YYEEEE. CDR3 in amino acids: CASSFGGSGANVLTF. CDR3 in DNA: TGTGCCAGCAGCTTCGGCGGGTCTGGGGCCAACGTCCTGACTTTC.

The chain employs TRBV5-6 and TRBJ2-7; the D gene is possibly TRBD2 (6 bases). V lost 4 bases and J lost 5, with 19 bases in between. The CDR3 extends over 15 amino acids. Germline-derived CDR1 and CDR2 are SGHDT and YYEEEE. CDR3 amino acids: CASSRRGSYYNEQYF. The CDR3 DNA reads TGTGCCAGCAGCCGGCGGGGTAGCTACTATAACGAGCAGTACTTC. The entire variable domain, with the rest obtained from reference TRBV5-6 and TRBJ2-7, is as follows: DAGVTQSPTHLIKTRGQQVTLRCSPKSGHDTVSWYQQALGQGPQFIFQYYEEEERQRGNFPDRFSGHQFPNYSSELNVNALLLGDSALYLCASSRRGSYYNEQYFGPGTRLTVT.

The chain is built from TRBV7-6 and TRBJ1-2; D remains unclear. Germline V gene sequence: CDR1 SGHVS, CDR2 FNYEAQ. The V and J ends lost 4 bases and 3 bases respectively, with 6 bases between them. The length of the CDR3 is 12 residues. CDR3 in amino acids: CASSSRDYGYTF. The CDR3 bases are TGTGCCAGCAGCTCCCGTGACTATGGCTACACCTTC.

DNA for the CDR3: TGTGCCAGCAGTGATCAGGTTGCGACTAATGAAAAACTGTTTTTT. Translating it yields CASSDQVATNEKLFF. The chain is built from TRBV25-1 and TRBJ1-4, with D uncertain. The CDR3 is made up of 15 amino acids. V shed 3 bases and J shed 2 bases, with 10 bases lying between them. Germline V gives CDR1 MGHDK, CDR2 SYGVNS. Using reference TRBV25-1 and TRBJ1-4 for the parts outside the CDR3, the full variable domain is EADIYQTPRYLVIGTGKKITLECSQTMGHDKMYWYQQDPGMELHLIHYSYGVNSTEKGDLSSESTVSRIRTEHFPLTLESARPSHTSQYLCASSDQVATNEKLFFGSGTQLSVL.

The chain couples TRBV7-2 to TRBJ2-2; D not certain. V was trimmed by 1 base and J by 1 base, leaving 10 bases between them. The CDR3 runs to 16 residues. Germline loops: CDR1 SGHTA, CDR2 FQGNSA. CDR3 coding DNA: TGTGCCAGCAGCTTAGTGTGGCTAGGGAACACCGGGGAGCTGTTTTTT. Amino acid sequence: CASSLVWLGNTGELFF.

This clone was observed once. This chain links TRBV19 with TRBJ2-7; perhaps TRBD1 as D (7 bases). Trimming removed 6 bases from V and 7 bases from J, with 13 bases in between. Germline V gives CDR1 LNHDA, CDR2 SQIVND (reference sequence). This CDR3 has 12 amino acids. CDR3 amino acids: CASSWTGGEQYF. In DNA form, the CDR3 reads TGTGCCAGTAGCTGGACAGGAGGGGAGCAGTACTTC. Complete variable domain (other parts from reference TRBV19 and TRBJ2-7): DGGITQSPKYLFRKEGQNVTLSCEQNLNHDAMYWYRQDPGQGLRLIYYSQIVNDFQKGDIAEGYSVSREKKESFPLTVTSAQKNPTAFYLCASSWTGGEQYFGPGTRLTVT.

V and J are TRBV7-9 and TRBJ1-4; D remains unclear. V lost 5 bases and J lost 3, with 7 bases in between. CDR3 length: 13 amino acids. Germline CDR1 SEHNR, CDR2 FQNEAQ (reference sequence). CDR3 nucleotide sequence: TGTGCCAGCAGCCCCCCGGCTAATGAAAAACTGTTTTTT. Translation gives CASSPPANEKLFF.

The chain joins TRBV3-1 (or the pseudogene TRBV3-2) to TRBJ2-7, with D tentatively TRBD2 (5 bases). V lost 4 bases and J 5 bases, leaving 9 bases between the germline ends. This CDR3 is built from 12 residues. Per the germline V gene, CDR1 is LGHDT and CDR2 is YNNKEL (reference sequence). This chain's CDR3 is CASSLGADEQYF. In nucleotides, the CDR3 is TGTGCCAGCAGCCTGGGAGCCGACGAGCAGTACTTC.

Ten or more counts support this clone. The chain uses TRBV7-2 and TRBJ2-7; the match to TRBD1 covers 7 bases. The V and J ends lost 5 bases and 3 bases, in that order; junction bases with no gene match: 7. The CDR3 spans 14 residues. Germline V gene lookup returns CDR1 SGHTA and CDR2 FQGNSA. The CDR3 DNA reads TGTGCCAGCAGCCTCCGGGACAGTTACTACGAGCAGTACTTC. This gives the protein CASSLRDSYYEQYF.

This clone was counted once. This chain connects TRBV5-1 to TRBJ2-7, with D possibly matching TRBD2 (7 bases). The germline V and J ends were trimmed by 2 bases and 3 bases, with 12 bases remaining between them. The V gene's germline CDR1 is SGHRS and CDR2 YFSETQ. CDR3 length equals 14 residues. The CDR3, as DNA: TGCGCCAGCAGCTTCCGGGGGGCTTACTACGAGCAGTACTTC. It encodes CASSFRGAYYEQYF.

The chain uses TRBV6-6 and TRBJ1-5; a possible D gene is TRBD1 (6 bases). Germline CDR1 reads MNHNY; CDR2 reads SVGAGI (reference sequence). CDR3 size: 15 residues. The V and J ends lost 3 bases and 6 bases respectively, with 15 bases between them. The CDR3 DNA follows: TGTGCCAGCAGTTATGGGGCAGGGGATCGTCAGCCCCAGCATTTT. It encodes CASSYGAGDRQPQHF.

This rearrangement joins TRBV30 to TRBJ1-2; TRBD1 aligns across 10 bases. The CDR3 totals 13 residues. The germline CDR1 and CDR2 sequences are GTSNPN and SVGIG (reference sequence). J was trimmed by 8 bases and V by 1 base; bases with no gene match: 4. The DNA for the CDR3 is TGTGCCTGGAGTGAGACAGGGGGCTACGGCTACACCTTC. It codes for CAWSETGGYGYTF.

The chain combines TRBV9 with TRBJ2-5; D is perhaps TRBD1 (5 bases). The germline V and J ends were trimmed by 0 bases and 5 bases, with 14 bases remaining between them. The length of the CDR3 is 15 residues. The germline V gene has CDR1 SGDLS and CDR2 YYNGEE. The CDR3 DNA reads TGTGCCAGCAGCGTAGGCAGGGTGGCAGACGAGACCCAGTACTTC. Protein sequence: CASSVGRVADETQYF.

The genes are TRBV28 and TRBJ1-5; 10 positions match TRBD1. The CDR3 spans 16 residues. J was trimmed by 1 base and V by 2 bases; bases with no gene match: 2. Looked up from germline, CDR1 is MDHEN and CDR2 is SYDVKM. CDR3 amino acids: CASSLPGQGSNQPQHF. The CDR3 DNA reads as TGTGCCAGCAGTTTACCGGGACAGGGGAGCAATCAGCCCCAGCATTTT.

The CDR3 DNA is TGTGCCAGCAGTTACCCTGGGATGGGGCGCGCGTCTAACTATGGCTACACCTTC. Protein: CASSYPGMGRASNYGYTF. The chain is built from TRBV28 and TRBJ1-2; D is perhaps TRBD1 (5 bases). Germline assignment: CDR1 MDHEN and CDR2 SYDVKM. The CDR3 totals 18 residues. Between the trimmed V and J ends, which lost 4 bases and 0 bases, there was a span of 21 bases.

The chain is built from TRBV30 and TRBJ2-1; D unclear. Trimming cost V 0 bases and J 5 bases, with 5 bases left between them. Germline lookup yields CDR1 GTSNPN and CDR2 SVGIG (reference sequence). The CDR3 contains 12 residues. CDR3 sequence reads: CAWSVANNEQFF. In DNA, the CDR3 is TGTGCCTGGAGTGTAGCGAACAATGAGCAGTTCTTC. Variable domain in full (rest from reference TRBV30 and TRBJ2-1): SQTIHQWPATLVQPVGSPLSLECTVEGTSNPNLYWYRQAAGRGLQLLFYSVGIGQISSEVPQNLSASRPQDRQFILSSKKLLLSDSGFYLCAWSVANNEQFFGPGTRLTVL.

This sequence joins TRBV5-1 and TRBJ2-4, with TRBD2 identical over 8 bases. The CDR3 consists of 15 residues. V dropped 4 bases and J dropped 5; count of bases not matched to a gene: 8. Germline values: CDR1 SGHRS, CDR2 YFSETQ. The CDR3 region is CASSPPAGGENIQYF. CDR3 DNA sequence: TGCGCCAGCAGCCCGCCTGCGGGGGGCGAAAACATTCAGTACTTC.

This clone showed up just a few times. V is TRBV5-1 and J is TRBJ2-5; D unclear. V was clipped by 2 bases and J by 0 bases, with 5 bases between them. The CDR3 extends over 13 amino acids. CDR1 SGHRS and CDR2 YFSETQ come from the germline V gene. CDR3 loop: CASSLNYQETQYF. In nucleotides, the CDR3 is TGCGCCAGCAGCTTAAACTACCAAGAGACCCAGTACTTC.

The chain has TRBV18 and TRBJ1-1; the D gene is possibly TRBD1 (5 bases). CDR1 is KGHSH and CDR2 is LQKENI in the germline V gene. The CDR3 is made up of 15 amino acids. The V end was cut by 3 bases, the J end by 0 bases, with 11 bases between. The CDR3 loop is CASSPRLTVNTEAFF. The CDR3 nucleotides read TGTGCCAGCTCACCCCGCTTGACAGTGAACACTGAAGCTTTCTTT.